This T cell receptor (beta chain) was sequenced for a study of cytomegalovirus exposure and HLA in healthy donors. Across the whole study: Ancestry clustering placed around four fifths of around 400 genotyped donors in the Caucasian-associated cluster.

Germline CDR1 is LNHDA and CDR2 is SQIVND (reference sequence). The V end lost 3 bases, the J end lost 7 bases, and 12 bases lay between the germline ends. The CDR3 is made up of 13 amino acids. PCR employed 60 Vbeta and 13 Jbeta primers. Method: immunoSEQ multiplex PCR; TCRdb's copy keeps in-frame clones and lacks some. The data show about 110,000 clones, with 73% seen just once and approximately 8% held by the top ten. Donors likely had unrecorded immune exposures despite being nominally healthy when sampled. Sequenced: PBMCs. The chain couples TRBV19 to TRBJ1-1, with D possibly TRBD1 on 5 matching bases. This TCR was recovered from a man aged 35-49 years in good health and CMV-seronegative. As DNA, the CDR3 is TGTGCCAGTAGTATTACAGGCCAAAGTGAAGCTTTCTTT. Its translation: CASSITGQSEAFF.